This passage covers 25 T cell receptor beta chains from one sample sequenced in a study of shared clonotypes between healthy human individuals. Assay: immunoSEQ multiplex PCR; the TCRdb copy retains only in-frame clones and omits some. The sample yields 500,000 to 550,000 clones, about 96% seen once. Sequencing was carried out using naive CD4+ T cells sorted from blood. Subset reported: CD45RA+ positively selected. These receptors all stem from a woman aged 25 to 39 in good health.

This chain connects TRBV5-8 to TRBJ1-5; D is uncertain. V shed 3 bases and J shed 0 bases, with 16 bases lying between them. Germline assignment: CDR1 SGHTS and CDR2 YDEGEE. The CDR3 is 17 amino acids. CDR3: CASSSVIRSDSNQPQHF. The CDR3 DNA reads as TGTGCCAGCAGCTCGGTGATCCGGAGTGATAGCAATCAGCCCCAGCATTTT.

This clone was detected once. This chain joins TRBV28 and TRBJ1-2; no reliable D call. V gave up 6 bases and J gave up 0 bases, with 5 bases separating them. CDR1 and CDR2 from the germline V gene are MDHEN and SYDVKM. The CDR3 length is 12 residues. The CDR3 protein is CASSRPNYGYTF. CDR3 DNA sequence: TGTGCCAGCAGCCGCCCTAACTATGGCTACACCTTC.

CDR3 residues: CASGGAGGDGYTF. CDR3 coding DNA: TGCGCCAGCGGCGGGGCAGGGGGCGATGGCTACACCTTC. This rearrangement joins TRBV4-1 to TRBJ1-2; TRBD1 matches 8 bases. CDR1 and CDR2 from the germline V gene are MGHRA and YSYEKL. V trimming: 8 bases; J trimming: 6 bases; junction bases outside the gene matches: 8. This CDR3 comprises 13 residues.

The genes are TRBV19 and TRBJ1-2; D gene uncertain. Trimming left V 3 bases short and J 5 bases short, with 16 bases between. The germline V gene encodes CDR1 LNHDA and CDR2 SQIVND (reference sequence). This CDR3 has 15 residues. As DNA, the CDR3 is TGTGCCAGTAGTATTCGTTTTGGGCAGTGGTATGGCTACACCTTC. This translates into CASSIRFGQWYGYTF. Together with reference TRBV19 and TRBJ1-2, the CDR3 gives the full variable domain: DGGITQSPKYLFRKEGQNVTLSCEQNLNHDAMYWYRQDPGQGLRLIYYSQIVNDFQKGDIAEGYSVSREKKESFPLTVTSAQKNPTAFYLCASSIRFGQWYGYTFGSGTRLTVV.

This clone appeared a single time. The chain employs TRBV18 and TRBJ1-1; D might be TRBD1 (6 bases). The CDR3 contains 14 residues. CDR1 is KGHSH, CDR2 LQKENI, per germline. V was shortened by 3 bases and J by 1 base, with 9 bases between the two germline ends. CDR3 in amino acids: CASSPGAWNTEAFF. CDR3 nucleotide sequence: TGTGCCAGCTCACCGGGGGCTTGGAACACTGAAGCTTTCTTT. Supplemented by reference TRBV18 and TRBJ1-1, the full variable domain reads NAGVMQNPRHLVRRRGQEARLRCSPMKGHSHVYWYRQLPEEGLKFMVYLQKENIIDESGMPKERFSAEFPKEGPSILRIQQVVRGDSAAYFCASSPGAWNTEAFFGQGTRLTVV.

The rearrangement uses TRBV5-8 and TRBJ1-5; maybe TRBD1 (6 bases). CDR3 size: 13 residues. Between the trimmed V and J ends, which lost 10 bases and 5 bases, there was a span of 16 bases. Germline-derived CDR1 and CDR2 are SGHTS and YDEGEE. The CDR3 coding sequence is TGTGCCTCTGGGGGGGGGCTATATCAGCCCCAGCATTTT. Protein product: CASGGGLYQPQHF.

This rearrangement joins TRBV9 to TRBJ2-7, with TRBD1 matching 9 bases. CDR3 length equals 14 residues. Germline CDR1 reads SGDLS; CDR2 reads YYNGEE. Trimming took 0 bases from V and 6 from J; bases not matched to a gene: 4. The CDR3 coding sequence is TGTGCCAGCAGCGTAGATGGGACAGGGCCCGAGCAGTACTTC. Residues: CASSVDGTGPEQYF.

As DNA, the CDR3 is TGTGCCAGCTCACCACCGGGCCAATTGACTAGCGGGACATACAATGAGCAGTTCTTC. Amino acid sequence: CASSPPGQLTSGTYNEQFF. This chain links TRBV18 with TRBJ2-1; 11 bases are a match to TRBD2. In germline, CDR1 is KGHSH, CDR2 LQKENI. V gave up 0 bases and J gave up 4 bases; unmatched junction bases: 11. This CDR3 is built from 19 residues.

This chain connects TRBV28 to TRBJ2-7, with 11 positions matching TRBD2. The CDR3 has 14 residues. Germline-derived CDR1 and CDR2 are MDHEN and SYDVKM. V lost 10 bases to trimming and J lost 6 bases; unmatched junction nucleotides: 11. For the CDR3, the DNA is TGTGCCACCTTAATAGCGGGAGGGCCCCCCGAGCAGTACTTC. It is translated as CATLIAGGPPEQYF.

V gene TRBV18 combines with J gene TRBJ2-1; the D is unclear. The germline gives CDR1 KGHSH, CDR2 LQKENI. The CDR3 length is 16 residues. The germline V and J ends were trimmed by 0 bases and 6 bases, with 15 bases remaining between them. The CDR3 nucleotides are TGTGCCAGCTCACCACCCGGTCTAGTCTTTGGCAATGAGCAGTTCTTC. This sequence encodes CASSPPGLVFGNEQFF.

The V gene is TRBV4-1, the J gene TRBJ2-2; 7 bases align to TRBD2. The germline CDR1 and CDR2 sequences are MGHRA and YSYEKL. After removal of 3 bases from V and 3 bases from J, the junction contained 7 bases not matched to a gene. The CDR3 is 16 amino acids. The CDR3 here is CASSHPKAGDTGELFF. In DNA form, the CDR3 reads TGCGCCAGCAGCCACCCTAAGGCGGGGGACACCGGGGAGCTGTTTTTT.

J is TRBJ1-1 and V is TRBV6-5, with D possibly TRBD1 on 5 matching bases. The V gene's germline CDR1 is MNHEY and CDR2 SVGAGI. V was clipped by 0 bases and J by 4 bases, with 9 bases between them. There are 14 residues in the CDR3. CDR3 in amino acids: CASSYSNRGTEAFF. The CDR3, as DNA: TGTGCCAGCAGTTACTCGAATAGGGGCACTGAAGCTTTCTTT.

The chain carries TRBV7-9 and TRBJ2-1; no reliable D call. V was trimmed by 6 bases and J by 4 bases, leaving 16 bases between them. CDR1 SEHNR and CDR2 FQNEAQ come from the germline V gene (reference sequence). This CDR3 has 15 residues. The CDR3 DNA reads as TGTGCCAGCAGTTATAATCTACTACCGTACAATGAGCAGTTCTTC. Translation: CASSYNLLPYNEQFF.

This chain uses TRBV29-1 with TRBJ2-1; D is undetermined. Germline assignment: CDR1 SQVTM and CDR2 ANQGSEA. The germline V and J ends were trimmed by 5 bases and 6 bases, with 5 bases remaining between them. CDR3 size: 10 residues. CDR3 loop: CSVTGNEQFF. CDR3 nucleotides: TGCAGCGTTACGGGCAATGAGCAGTTCTTC.

This sequence joins TRBV9 and TRBJ1-6; 8 bases line up with TRBD1. The CDR3 contains 15 residues. Germline CDR1 reads SGDLS; CDR2 reads YYNGEE. J lost 7 bases, V lost 4 bases, and 7 bases had no gene match. The CDR3 reads CASSSGQGKNSPLHF. The CDR3 DNA reads as TGTGCCAGCAGCTCTGGACAGGGCAAAAATTCACCCCTCCACTTT.

This clone has a single count. V gene TRBV25-1 combines with J gene TRBJ2-7, with 8 bases lining up with TRBD1. V lost 5 bases and J lost 2; bases outside the gene matches: 8. CDR3 length: 15 amino acids. Germline CDR1 is MGHDK and CDR2 is SYGVNS. CDR3 region: CASSTRQGLAYEQYF. The DNA of the CDR3 is TGTGCCAGCAGTACTCGACAGGGGCTAGCCTACGAGCAGTACTTC.

The chain carries TRBV14 and TRBJ2-1; D possibly matches TRBD1 or TRBD2 (5 bases each). Trimming left V 2 bases short and J 7 bases short, with 21 bases between. Per the germline V gene, CDR1 is SGHDN and CDR2 is FVKESK. The CDR3 covers 17 residues. This CDR3 is CASSQKRGDPSINEQFF. The CDR3, as DNA: TGTGCCAGCAGCCAAAAAAGGGGAGACCCTAGCATTAATGAGCAGTTCTTC. Full variable domain (rest looked up from reference TRBV14 and TRBJ2-1): EAGVTQFPSHSVIEKGQTVTLRCDPISGHDNLYWYRRVMGKEIKFLLHFVKESKQDESGMPNNRFLAERTGGTYSTLKVQPAELEDSGVYFCASSQKRGDPSINEQFFGPGTRLTVL.

V gene TRBV2 combines with J gene TRBJ2-3; 10 bases line up with TRBD1. The J segment lost 3 bases and the V segment lost 6 bases, leaving 6 bases of the junction unmatched. CDR1 is SNHLY and CDR2 is FYNNEI in the germline V gene. The CDR3 spans 15 residues. The DNA of the CDR3 is TGTGCCAGCAGCCGACAGGGGGCGGGAACAGATACGCAGTATTTT. This encodes CASSRQGAGTDTQYF.

The V call is TRBV5-4, the J call TRBJ2-2; D possibly matches TRBD1 or TRBD2 (7 bases each). This CDR3 has 17 residues. CDR1 is SGHNT and CDR2 is YYREEE in the germline V gene (reference sequence). V gave up 5 bases and J gave up 3 bases, with 20 bases separating them. CDR3 bases: TGTGCCAGCAGGATTCAGGGGGGAGGGCCGCACACCGGGGAGCTGTTTTTT. The encoded protein is CASRIQGGGPHTGELFF.

The V call is TRBV15, the J call TRBJ2-7, with 8 bases identical to TRBD2. V shed 2 bases and J 5 bases; nucleotides not matched to a gene: 14. Germline V gene data show CDR1 as LNHNV and CDR2 as YYDKDF (reference sequence). The length of the CDR3 is 17 residues. CDR3 sequence (DNA): TGTGCCACCAGCAGATCACCCGGGTCTAGCGGGCCCAACGAGCAGTACTTC. Its protein product is CATSRSPGSSGPNEQYF.

The genes are TRBV19 and TRBJ1-4; TRBD1 might be the D (5 bases). V was cut by 5 bases and J by 0 bases, with 7 bases left in between. From germline, CDR1 is LNHDA and CDR2 SQIVND (reference sequence). The CDR3 length is 14 residues. This CDR3 is CASSQQATNEKLFF. The CDR3 nucleotides are TGTGCCAGTAGTCAACAGGCAACTAATGAAAAACTGTTTTTT.

The chain couples TRBV28 to TRBJ2-2; TRBD2 matches at 7 bases. Germline CDR1 and CDR2: MDHEN and SYDVKM. V dropped 6 bases and J dropped 7; count of bases not matched to a gene: 5. The CDR3 sequence is 13 residues long. The CDR3: CASREAGYGELFF. The CDR3 coding sequence is TGTGCCAGCAGAGAAGCGGGGTACGGGGAGCTGTTTTTT.

V gene TRBV28 combines with J gene TRBJ1-2; D ambiguous. CDR1 is MDHEN and CDR2 is SYDVKM in the germline V gene. The CDR3 consists of 15 residues. V dropped 4 bases and J dropped 2 bases, with 14 bases sitting between them. The CDR3 nucleotides read TGTGCCAGCAGTTCTCCGGGAGGTTGGAACTATGGCTACACCTTC. Its translation is CASSSPGGWNYGYTF.

The rearrangement uses TRBV19 and TRBJ2-3; 10 bases are a match to TRBD2. This CDR3 has 15 residues. Germline V gives CDR1 LNHDA, CDR2 SQIVND (reference sequence). J was trimmed by 2 bases and V by 4 bases; bases with no gene match: 3. CDR3 region: CASSTSGSYTDTQYF. The CDR3 DNA reads as TGTGCCAGTAGTACTAGCGGGAGTTACACAGATACGCAGTATTTT. The whole variable domain, remainder taken from reference TRBV19 and TRBJ2-3, is DGGITQSPKYLFRKEGQNVTLSCEQNLNHDAMYWYRQDPGQGLRLIYYSQIVNDFQKGDIAEGYSVSREKKESFPLTVTSAQKNPTAFYLCASSTSGSYTDTQYFGPGTRLTVL.

The gene calls are TRBV5-5 and TRBJ1-1; no clear D gene. This CDR3 has 14 residues. Trimming left V 2 bases short and J 3 bases short, with 11 bases between. Germline-derived CDR1 and CDR2 are SGHKS and YYEKEE (reference sequence). The CDR3 protein is CASSFGRTYTEAFF. CDR3 in DNA: TGTGCCAGCAGCTTTGGCAGGACCTACACTGAAGCTTTCTTT.